A selection of T cell receptor beta chains follows, all from one sample in a study of circulating and synovial CD4+ cells in juvenile arthritis. Assay: immunoSEQ multiplex PCR; the TCRdb copy retains only in-frame clones and omits some. The sample contains about 33,000 clones, about 95% of which appear only once. What was sequenced was CD4+ T cells from blood. The receptor set was obtained from a human donor with juvenile idiopathic arthritis. Each CDR3 is given without its conserved first and last residue. The size of a clone is reported for some rows only, either as once, few or many, or as a class for expanded clones.

clone size: NA
J gene: TRBJ1-6
V gene: TRBV6-6
CDR3 protein: ATQAIRPGQGALH

clone size: few
J gene: TRBJ1-5
V gene: TRBV30
CDR3 protein: AWSGGVSNQPQH

clone size: NA
J gene: TRBJ1-2
V gene: TRBV5-1
CDR3 protein: ASSPIQGQGYT

clone size: NA
J gene: TRBJ2-1
V gene: TRBV19
CDR3 protein: ASSIEAGRPYNEQF

clone size: once
J gene: TRBJ1-2
V gene: TRBV7-2
CDR3 protein: ASSLEEPPYGYT

clone size: NA
J gene: TRBJ1-3
V gene: TRBV5-1
CDR3 protein: ASSLVSGGSGNTIY

clone size: NA
J gene: TRBJ2-7
V gene: TRBV28
CDR3 protein: ASSFVDRGAREQY

clone size: NA
J gene: TRBJ2-7
V gene: TRBV6-6
CDR3 protein: ASSSGQIISYEQY

clone size: NA
J gene: TRBJ2-7
V gene: TRBV5-1
CDR3 protein: ASSLNLAGLYEQY

clone size: NA
J gene: TRBJ1-1
V gene: TRBV21-1
CDR3 protein: ASSRRQGMNTEAF

clone size: NA
J gene: TRBJ1-1
V gene: TRBV7-2
CDR3 protein: ASSPHISNTEAF

clone size: NA
J gene: TRBJ2-2
V gene: TRBV5-1
CDR3 protein: ASSLTSGSPRELF

clone size: NA
J gene: TRBJ1-1
V gene: TRBV19
CDR3 protein: ASSRGPGGAGGVNTEAF

clone size: NA
J gene: TRBJ2-7
V gene: TRBV4-3
CDR3 protein: ASSQDGYEQY

clone size: NA
J gene: TRBJ1-4
V gene: TRBV7-8
CDR3 protein: ASSVRENSEKLF

clone size: NA
J gene: TRBJ1-2
V gene: TRBV5-8
CDR3 protein: ASSRDRAYHYGYT

clone size: NA
J gene: TRBJ1-6
V gene: TRBV6-1
CDR3 protein: ASSVDRVKNSPLH

clone size: NA
J gene: TRBJ2-6
V gene: TRBV5-6
CDR3 protein: ASSRKPGQLSGANVLT

clone size: NA
J gene: TRBJ2-1
V gene: TRBV19
CDR3 protein: ASTGQGLNEQF

clone size: NA
J gene: TRBJ1-1
V gene: TRBV10-3
CDR3 protein: AISEYIEGEDSEAF

clone size: NA
J gene: TRBJ2-1
V gene: TRBV9
CDR3 protein: ASSVGGPYNEQF

clone size: NA
J gene: TRBJ1-1
V gene: TRBV6-5
CDR3 protein: ASLTGSRTEAF

clone size: NA
J gene: TRBJ2-7
V gene: TRBV5-6
CDR3 protein: ASRHTGGAYYEQY

clone size: NA
J gene: TRBJ2-5
V gene: TRBV5-1
CDR3 protein: ASSPYGRDTQY

clone size: NA
J gene: TRBJ1-1
V gene: TRBV2
CDR3 protein: ASIDRGHVNTEAF

clone size: NA
J gene: TRBJ2-7
V gene: TRBV5-1
CDR3 protein: ASSLQGGPSYEQY

clone size: NA
J gene: TRBJ1-1
V gene: TRBV7-6
CDR3 protein: ASSRARNTEAF

clone size: NA
J gene: TRBJ1-5
V gene: TRBV5-1
CDR3 protein: ASSLGTGGFNQPQH

clone size: NA
J gene: TRBJ2-3
V gene: TRBV2
CDR3 protein: ASSEGLDTQY

clone size: once
J gene: TRBJ1-3
V gene: TRBV5-4
CDR3 protein: ASSLAGVTGNTIY

clone size: NA
J gene: TRBJ2-2
V gene: TRBV4-2
CDR3 protein: ASSQDRTNTGELF

clone size: NA
J gene: TRBJ2-7
V gene: TRBV28
CDR3 protein: ASRSPSGRTYEQY

clone size: NA
J gene: TRBJ2-6
V gene: TRBV7-2
CDR3 protein: ASSRAGISGANVLT

clone size: NA
J gene: TRBJ2-1
V gene: TRBV4-1
CDR3 protein: ASSPYLAGISYNEQF

clone size: few
J gene: TRBJ2-2
V gene: TRBV28
CDR3 protein: ASSLRGFNTGELF

clone size: NA
J gene: TRBJ2-3
V gene: TRBV7-9
CDR3 protein: ASSLTGTQY

clone size: NA
J gene: TRBJ2-3
V gene: TRBV4-1
CDR3 protein: ASSQEGQGGSDTQY

clone size: NA
J gene: TRBJ2-7
V gene: TRBV5-1
CDR3 protein: ASSLSLGYEQY

clone size: NA
J gene: TRBJ1-1
V gene: TRBV14
CDR3 protein: ASSRRGAEAF

clone size: NA
J gene: TRBJ1-1
V gene: TRBV25-1
CDR3 protein: ASSEPENTEAF

clone size: NA
J gene: TRBJ2-2
V gene: TRBV28
CDR3 protein: ASFPTENTGELF

clone size: NA
J gene: TRBJ1-4
V gene: TRBV6-1
CDR3 protein: ASSQGIDEKLF